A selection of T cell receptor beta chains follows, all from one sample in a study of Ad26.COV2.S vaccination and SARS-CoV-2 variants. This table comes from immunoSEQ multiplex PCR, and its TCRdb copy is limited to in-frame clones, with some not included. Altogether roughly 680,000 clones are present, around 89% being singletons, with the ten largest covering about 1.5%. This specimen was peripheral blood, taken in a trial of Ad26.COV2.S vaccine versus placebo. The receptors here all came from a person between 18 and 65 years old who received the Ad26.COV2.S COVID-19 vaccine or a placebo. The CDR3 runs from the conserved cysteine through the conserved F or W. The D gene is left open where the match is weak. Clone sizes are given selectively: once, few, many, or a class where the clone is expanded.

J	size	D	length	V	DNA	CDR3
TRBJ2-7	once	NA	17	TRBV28	TGTGCCAGCAGTTTAGGGCAGGGCCAATTCTCTTCAGACGAGCAGTACTTC	CASSLGQGQFSSDEQYF
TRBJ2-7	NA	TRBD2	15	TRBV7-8	TGTGCCAGCAGCACACTAGCGGGAGGAGGACACGAGCAGTACTTC	CASSTLAGGGHEQYF
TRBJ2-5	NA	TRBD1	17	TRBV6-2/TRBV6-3	TGTGCCAGCAGTTACAGGGGGCGAGGGGGTCTCCAAGAGACCCAGTACTTC	CASSYRGRGGLQETQYF
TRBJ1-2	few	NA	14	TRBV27	TGTGCCAGCAGTCCTAGGGCCTCTAACTATGGCTACACCTTC	CASSPRASNYGYTF
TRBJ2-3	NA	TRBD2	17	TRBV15	TGTGCCACCAGCAGCGGTTCGGGGGGGCGGGTCACAGATACGCAGTATTTT	CATSSGSGGRVTDTQYF
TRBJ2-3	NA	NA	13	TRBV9	TGTGCCAGCAGCCCCTGGGGGACAGATACGCAGTATTTT	CASSPWGTDTQYF
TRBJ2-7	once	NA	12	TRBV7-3	TGTGCCAGCAGCTCTCCGGGGGGCCGGCAGTACTTC	CASSSPGGRQYF
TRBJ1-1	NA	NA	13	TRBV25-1	TGTGCCAGCCGGGGACCACGGAACACTGAAGCTTTCTTT	CASRGPRNTEAFF
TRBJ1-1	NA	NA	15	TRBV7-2	TGTGCCAGCAGCTTAGGTCTGGCAGGGTACACTGAAGCTTTCTTT	CASSLGLAGYTEAFF
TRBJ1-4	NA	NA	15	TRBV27	TGTGCCAGCAGTCCCGGGGACCGGCGGAATGAAAAACTGTTTTTT	CASSPGDRRNEKLFF
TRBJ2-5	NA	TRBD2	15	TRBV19	TGTGCCAGTAGTTTCGGGCTAGCGGATGAAGAGACCCAGTACTTC	CASSFGLADEETQYF
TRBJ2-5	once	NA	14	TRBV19	TGTGCCAGTAGTACTACGGGACAATTGGAGACCCAGTACTTC	CASSTTGQLETQYF
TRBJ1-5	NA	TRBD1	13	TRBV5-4	TGTGCCAGCAGCCAGGGGGGAGGGCAGCCCCAGCATTTT	CASSQGGGQPQHF
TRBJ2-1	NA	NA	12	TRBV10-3	TGTGCCATCAGCTACGGGGCCAATGAGCAGTTCTTC	CAISYGANEQFF
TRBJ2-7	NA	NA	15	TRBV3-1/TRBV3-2	TGTGCCAGCAGCCAAGAAGCCGGGATTTTCTACGAGCAGTACTTC	CASSQEAGIFYEQYF
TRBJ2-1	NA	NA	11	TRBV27	TGTGCCAGCAGCCGAGCGAATGAGCAGTTCTTC	CASSRANEQFF
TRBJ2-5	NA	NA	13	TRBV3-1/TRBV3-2	TGTGCCAGCAGCCAATCCCGCGGAGAGACCCAGTACTTC	CASSQSRGETQYF
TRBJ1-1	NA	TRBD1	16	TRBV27	TGTGCCAGCAGTGTACAGGGGATCGGGGAAAACACTGAAGCTTTCTTT	CASSVQGIGENTEAFF
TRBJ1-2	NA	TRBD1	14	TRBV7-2	TGTGCCAGCAGCACCCGACAGGGATACTATGGCTACACCTTC	CASSTRQGYYGYTF
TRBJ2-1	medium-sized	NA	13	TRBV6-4	TGTGCCAGCAGTCCAGGGACGACCAATGAGCAGTTCTTC	CASSPGTTNEQFF
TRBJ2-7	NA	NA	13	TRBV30	TGTGCCTGGAGCAGGGACCTATCATCCGAGCAGTACTTC	CAWSRDLSSEQYF
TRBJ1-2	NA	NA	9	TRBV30	TGTGCCTGGGGTCCCCGCCTCCACTTC	CAWGPRLHF
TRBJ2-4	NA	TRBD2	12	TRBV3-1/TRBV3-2	TGTGCCAGCAGCCAAGTCGGGAGGGGGGAGTACTTC	CASSQVGRGEYF
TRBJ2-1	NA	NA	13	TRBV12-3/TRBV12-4	TGTGCCAGCACTTCCGCGGGTTTCAATGAGCAGTTCTTC	CASTSAGFNEQFF
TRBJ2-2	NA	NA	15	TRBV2	TGTGCCAGCAGACGCGGGACAGCGAACACCGGGGAGCTGTTTTTT	CASRRGTANTGELFF
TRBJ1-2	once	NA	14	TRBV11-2	TGTGCCAGCAGCCCAGGGGAGATTTACTATGGCTACACCTTC	CASSPGEIYYGYTF
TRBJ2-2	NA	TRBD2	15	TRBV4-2	TGTGCCAGCCTCGGGACTAGCGGTAACACCGGGGAGCTGTTTTTT	CASLGTSGNTGELFF
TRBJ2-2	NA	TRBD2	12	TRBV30	TGTGCCTGGAGTGTGGGACTAGGGGAGCTGTTTTTT	CAWSVGLGELFF
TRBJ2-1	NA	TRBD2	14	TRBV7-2	TGTGCCAGCAGCGGACTAGGGCGATACAATGAGCAGTTCTTC	CASSGLGRYNEQFF
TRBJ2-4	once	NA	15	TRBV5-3	TGTGCCAGAAGCTTTTTAGAGCACAGAAAAAACATTCAGTACTTC	CARSFLEHRKNIQYF
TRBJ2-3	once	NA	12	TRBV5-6	TGTGCCAGCAGCTCCGGTACGGATACGCAGTATTTT	CASSSGTDTQYF
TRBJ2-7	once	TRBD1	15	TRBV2	TGTGCCAGCAGTGGGCGGACAGGGGCCTCGGACGAGCAGTACTTC	CASSGRTGASDEQYF
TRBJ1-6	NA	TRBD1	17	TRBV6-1	TGTGCCAGCAGTGAGAAAACAGGGGGGCCCTATAATTCACCCCTCCACTTT	CASSEKTGGPYNSPLHF
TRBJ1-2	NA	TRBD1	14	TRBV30	TGTGCCTGGATGAGACAGGGCGTCTTTTATGGCTACACCTTC	CAWMRQGVFYGYTF
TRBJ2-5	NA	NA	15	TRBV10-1	TGCGCCAGCAGTGAGTCGCAAGGGTTGGGAGAGACCCAGTACTTC	CASSESQGLGETQYF
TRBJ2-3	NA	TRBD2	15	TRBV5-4	TGTGCCAGTGCTCGGACTAGCGGGAGCACAGATACGCAGTATTTT	CASARTSGSTDTQYF
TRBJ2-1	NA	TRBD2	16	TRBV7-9	TGTGCCAGCAGCTTAGCACTAGCGGTAACCTACAATGAGCAGTTCTTC	CASSLALAVTYNEQFF
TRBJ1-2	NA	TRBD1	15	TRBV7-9	TGTGCCAGCAGCTTAGTGGACAGGGGAAGTTATGGCTACACCTTC	CASSLVDRGSYGYTF
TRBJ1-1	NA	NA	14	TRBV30	TGTGCCTGGAGTGTACCAGGGCTCTCCACTGAAGCTTTCTTT	CAWSVPGLSTEAFF
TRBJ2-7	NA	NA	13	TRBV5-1	TGCGCCAGCAGCTTGACGACCCCGTACGAGCAGTACTTC	CASSLTTPYEQYF
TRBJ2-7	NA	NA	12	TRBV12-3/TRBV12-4	TGTGCCACCTCCCGGGACCTCTACGAGCAGTACTTC	CATSRDLYEQYF
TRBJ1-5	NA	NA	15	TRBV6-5	TGTGCCAGCAGTTATGGTATTAATAGCAATCAGCCCCAGCATTTT	CASSYGINSNQPQHF
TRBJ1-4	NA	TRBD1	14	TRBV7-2	TGTGCCAGCAGTCTGACAGGGGTCTCTGAAAAACTGTTTTTT	CASSLTGVSEKLFF
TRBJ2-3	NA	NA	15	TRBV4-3	TGCGCCAGCAGCCCGTCGGGGGGCAGGGCAGATACGCAGTATTTT	CASSPSGGRADTQYF
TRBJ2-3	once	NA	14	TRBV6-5	TGTGCCAGCAGTTACTTCGGATACACAGATACGCAGTATTTT	CASSYFGYTDTQYF
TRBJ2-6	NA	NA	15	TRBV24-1	TGTGCCACCAGTGGCTCTAACTCTGGGGCCAACGTCCTGACTTTC	CATSGSNSGANVLTF